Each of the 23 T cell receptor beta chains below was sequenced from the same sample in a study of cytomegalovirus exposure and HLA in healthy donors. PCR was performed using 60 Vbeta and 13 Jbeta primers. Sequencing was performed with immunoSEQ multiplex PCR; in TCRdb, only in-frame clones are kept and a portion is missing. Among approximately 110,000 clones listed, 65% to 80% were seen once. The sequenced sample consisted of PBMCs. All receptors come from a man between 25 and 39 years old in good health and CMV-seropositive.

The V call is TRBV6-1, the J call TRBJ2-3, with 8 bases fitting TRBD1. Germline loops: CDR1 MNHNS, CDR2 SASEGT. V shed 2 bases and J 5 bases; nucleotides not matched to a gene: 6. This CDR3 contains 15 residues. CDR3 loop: CASSESQGARDTQYF. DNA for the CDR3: TGTGCCAGCAGTGAAAGCCAGGGGGCTCGAGATACGCAGTATTTT.

The CDR3 loop reads CASSIGPGGSIDTQYF. As DNA, the CDR3 is TGTGCCAGCAGCATCGGGCCGGGGGGAAGTATCGATACGCAGTATTTT. This rearrangement joins TRBV11-3 to TRBJ2-3, with TRBD2 identical over 7 bases. The trim removed 5 bases at V and 6 bases at J, leaving 14 bases unmatched. CDR3 length equals 16 residues. Germline CDR1 and CDR2: SGHNT and YENEEA. Drawing the rest from reference TRBV11-3 and TRBJ2-3, the complete variable domain is EAGVVQSPRYKIIEKKQPVAFWCNPISGHNTLYWYLQNLGQGPELLIRYENEEAVDDSQLPKDRFSAERLKGVDSTLKIQPAELGDSAVYLCASSIGPGGSIDTQYFGPGTRLTVL.

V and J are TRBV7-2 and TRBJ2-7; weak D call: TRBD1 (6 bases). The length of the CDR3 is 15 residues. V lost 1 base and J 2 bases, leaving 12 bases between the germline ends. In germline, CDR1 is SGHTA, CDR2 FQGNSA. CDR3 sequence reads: CASSLVGDTTYEQYF. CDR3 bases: TGTGCCAGCAGCTTAGTGGGGGACACAACCTACGAGCAGTACTTC.

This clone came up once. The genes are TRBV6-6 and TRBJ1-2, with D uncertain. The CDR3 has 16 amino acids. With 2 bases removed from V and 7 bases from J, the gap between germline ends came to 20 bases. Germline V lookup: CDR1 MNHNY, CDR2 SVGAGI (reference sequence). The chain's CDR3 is CASSYPSRGERSGYTF. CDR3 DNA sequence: TGTGCCAGCAGTTACCCAAGTCGCGGGGAGAGAAGTGGCTACACCTTC.

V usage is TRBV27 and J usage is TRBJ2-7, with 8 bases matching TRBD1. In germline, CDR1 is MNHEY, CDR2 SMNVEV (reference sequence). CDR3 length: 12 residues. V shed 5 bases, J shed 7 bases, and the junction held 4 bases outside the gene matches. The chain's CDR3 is CASSPTGGEQYF. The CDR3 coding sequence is TGTGCCAGCAGTCCTACAGGGGGGGAGCAGTACTTC.

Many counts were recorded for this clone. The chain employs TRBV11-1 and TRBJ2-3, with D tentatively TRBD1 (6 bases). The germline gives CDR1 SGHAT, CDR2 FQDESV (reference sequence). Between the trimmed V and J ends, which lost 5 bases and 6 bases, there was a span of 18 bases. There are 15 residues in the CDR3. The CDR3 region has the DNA TGTGCCAGCAGCCCACAGGGATTGTTTACGGATACGCAGTATTTT. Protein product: CASSPQGLFTDTQYF.

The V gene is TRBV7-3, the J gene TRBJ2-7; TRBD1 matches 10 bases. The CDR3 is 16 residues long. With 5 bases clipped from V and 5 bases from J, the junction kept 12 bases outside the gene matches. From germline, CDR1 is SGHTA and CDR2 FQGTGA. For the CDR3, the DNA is TGTGCCAGCAGCCCGGGGGGGACAGGGGCGCGCCACGAGCAGTACTTC. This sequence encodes CASSPGGTGARHEQYF.

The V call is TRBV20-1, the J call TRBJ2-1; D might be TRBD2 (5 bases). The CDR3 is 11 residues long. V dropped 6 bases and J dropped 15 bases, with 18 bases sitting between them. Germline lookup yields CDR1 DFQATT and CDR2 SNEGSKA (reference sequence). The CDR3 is CSARSGCSWFF. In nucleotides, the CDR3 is TGCAGTGCCCGAAGCGGTTGTAGTTGGTTCTTC.

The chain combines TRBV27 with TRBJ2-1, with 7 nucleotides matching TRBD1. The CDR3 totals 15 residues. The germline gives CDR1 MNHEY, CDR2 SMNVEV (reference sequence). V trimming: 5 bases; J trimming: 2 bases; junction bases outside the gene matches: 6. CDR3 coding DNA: TGTGCCAGCAGTCCCCAAGACAGGGCCTACAATGAGCAGTTCTTC. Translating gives CASSPQDRAYNEQFF.

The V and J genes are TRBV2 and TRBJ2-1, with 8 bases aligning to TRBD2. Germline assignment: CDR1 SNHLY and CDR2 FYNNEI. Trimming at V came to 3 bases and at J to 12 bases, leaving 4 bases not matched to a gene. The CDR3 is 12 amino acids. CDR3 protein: CASSDGGASQFF. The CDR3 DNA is TGTGCCAGCAGTGACGGGGGGGCATCGCAGTTCTTC.

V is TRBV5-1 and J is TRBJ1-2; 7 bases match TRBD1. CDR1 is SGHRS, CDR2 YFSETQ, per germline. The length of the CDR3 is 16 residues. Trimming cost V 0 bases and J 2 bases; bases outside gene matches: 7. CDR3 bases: TGCGCCAGCAGCTTGGGTGGACAGGAAGGCAACTATGGCTACACCTTC. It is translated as CASSLGGQEGNYGYTF.

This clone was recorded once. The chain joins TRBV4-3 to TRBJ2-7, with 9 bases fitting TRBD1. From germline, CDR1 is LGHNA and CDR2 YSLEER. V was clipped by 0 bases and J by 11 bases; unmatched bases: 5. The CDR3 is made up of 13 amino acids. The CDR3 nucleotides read TGCGCCAGCAGCCAAGATTCCGGACAGGGGAAGTACTTC. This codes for CASSQDSGQGKYF.

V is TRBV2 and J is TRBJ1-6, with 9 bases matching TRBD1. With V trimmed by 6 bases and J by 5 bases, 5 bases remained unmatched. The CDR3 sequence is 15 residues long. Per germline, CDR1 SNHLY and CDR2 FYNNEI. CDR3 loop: CASRRDREDNSPLHF. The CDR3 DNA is TGTGCCAGCAGGAGGGACAGGGAGGATAATTCACCCCTCCACTTT.

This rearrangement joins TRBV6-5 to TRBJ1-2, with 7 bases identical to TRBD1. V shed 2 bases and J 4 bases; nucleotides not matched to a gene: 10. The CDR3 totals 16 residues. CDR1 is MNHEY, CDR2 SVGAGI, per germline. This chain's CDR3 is CASSYVQTGQAYGYTF. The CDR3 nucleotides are TGTGCCAGCAGTTACGTACAGACAGGGCAGGCCTATGGCTACACCTTC.

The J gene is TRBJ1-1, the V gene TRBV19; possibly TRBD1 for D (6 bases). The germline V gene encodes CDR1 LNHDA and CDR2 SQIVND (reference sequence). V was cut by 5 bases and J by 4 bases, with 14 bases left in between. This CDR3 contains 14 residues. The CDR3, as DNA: TGTGCCAGTAGTGTTTTGGGGGCCGGCACTGAAGCTTTCTTT. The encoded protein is CASSVLGAGTEAFF.

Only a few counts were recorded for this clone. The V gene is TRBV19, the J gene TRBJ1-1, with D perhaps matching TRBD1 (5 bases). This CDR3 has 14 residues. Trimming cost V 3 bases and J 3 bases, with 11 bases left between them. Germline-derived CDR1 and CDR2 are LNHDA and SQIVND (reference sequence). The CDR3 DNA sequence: TGTGCCAGTAGTATGTGGGGAGGGGACACTGAAGCTTTCTTT. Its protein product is CASSMWGGDTEAFF.

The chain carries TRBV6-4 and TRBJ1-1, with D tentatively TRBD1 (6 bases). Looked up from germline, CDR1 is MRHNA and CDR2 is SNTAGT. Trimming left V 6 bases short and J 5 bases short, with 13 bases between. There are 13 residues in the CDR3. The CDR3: CASRGQGTTEAFF. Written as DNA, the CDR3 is TGTGCCAGCAGGGGCCAGGGGACGACTGAAGCTTTCTTT.

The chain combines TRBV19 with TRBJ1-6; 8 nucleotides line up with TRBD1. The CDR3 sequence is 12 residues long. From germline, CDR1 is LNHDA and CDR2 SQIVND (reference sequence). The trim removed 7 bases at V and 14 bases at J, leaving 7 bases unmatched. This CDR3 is CASTSTGATLHF. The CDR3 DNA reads TGTGCCAGTACCTCGACAGGGGCGACCCTCCACTTT. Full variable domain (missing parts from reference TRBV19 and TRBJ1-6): DGGITQSPKYLFRKEGQNVTLSCEQNLNHDAMYWYRQDPGQGLRLIYYSQIVNDFQKGDIAEGYSVSREKKESFPLTVTSAQKNPTAFYLCASTSTGATLHFGNGTRLTVT.

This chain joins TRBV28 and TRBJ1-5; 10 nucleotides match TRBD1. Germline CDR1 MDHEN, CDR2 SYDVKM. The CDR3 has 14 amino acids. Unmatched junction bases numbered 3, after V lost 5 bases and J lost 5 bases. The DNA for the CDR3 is TGTGCCAGCAGTCGCGGGACAGGGGATCAGCCCCAGCATTTT. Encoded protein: CASSRGTGDQPQHF.

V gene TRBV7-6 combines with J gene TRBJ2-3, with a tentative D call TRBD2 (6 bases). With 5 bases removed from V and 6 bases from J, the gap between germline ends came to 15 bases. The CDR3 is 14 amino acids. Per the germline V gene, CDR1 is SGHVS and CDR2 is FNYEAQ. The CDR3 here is CASSPTTSSDTQYF. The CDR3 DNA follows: TGTGCCAGCAGCCCGACGACTAGTTCCGATACGCAGTATTTT.

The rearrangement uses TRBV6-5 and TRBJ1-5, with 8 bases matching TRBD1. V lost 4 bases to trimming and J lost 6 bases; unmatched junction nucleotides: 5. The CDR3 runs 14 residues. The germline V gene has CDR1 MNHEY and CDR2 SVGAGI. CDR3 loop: CASSLTGGTQPQHF. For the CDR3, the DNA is TGTGCCAGCAGTTTAACAGGGGGGACTCAGCCCCAGCATTTT.

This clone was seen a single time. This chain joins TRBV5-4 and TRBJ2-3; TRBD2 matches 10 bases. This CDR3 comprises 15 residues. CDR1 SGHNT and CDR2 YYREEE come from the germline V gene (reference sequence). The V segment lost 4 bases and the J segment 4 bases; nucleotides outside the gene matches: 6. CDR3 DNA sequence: TGTGCCAGCAGCACGAGCGGGGGGGCCCCAGATACGCAGTATTTT. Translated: CASSTSGGAPDTQYF.

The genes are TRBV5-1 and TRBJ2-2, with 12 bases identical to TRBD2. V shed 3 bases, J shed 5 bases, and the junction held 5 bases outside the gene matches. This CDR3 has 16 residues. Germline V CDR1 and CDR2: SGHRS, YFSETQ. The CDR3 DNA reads TGCGCCAGCAGCTACGCGGGGACTAGCGGGACCGGGGAGCTGTTTTTT. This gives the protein CASSYAGTSGTGELFF.